One sample yielded the 22 T cell receptor beta chains listed below, sequenced in a study of T cell changes during pregnancy in multiple sclerosis. This table comes from immunoSEQ multiplex PCR, and its TCRdb copy is limited to in-frame clones, with some not included. The sample has tens of thousands of clones; approximately 92% are singletons. Source: peripheral blood, taken before pregnancy. The source is a female donor with multiple sclerosis, enrolled in a pregnancy study.

In its sample, this clone was seen once. The chain uses TRBV18 and TRBJ2-2; TRBD1 matches at 7 bases. Trimming removed 3 bases from V and 0 bases from J; junction bases left unmatched: 1. CDR3 length: 15 residues. Germline CDR1 KGHSH, CDR2 LQKENI. The CDR3 nucleotides are TGTGCCAGCTCACCGGGACAGACGAACACCGGGGAGCTGTTTTTT. It yields the protein CASSPGQTNTGELFF.

The V gene is TRBV7-6, the J gene TRBJ1-5, with D possibly being TRBD1 (6 bases). Trimming removed 4 bases at V and 4 bases at J, with 20 bases between. The V gene's germline CDR1 is SGHVS and CDR2 FNYEAQ. This CDR3 is 17 amino acids long. CDR3 sequence (DNA): TGTGCCAGCAGCTCGGACAGTGGGGAAGTGCGGAATCAGCCCCAGCATTTT. Protein: CASSSDSGEVRNQPQHF.

The chain has TRBV7-3 and TRBJ2-1; TRBD2 agrees at 14 bases. The length of the CDR3 is 15 residues. Trimming removed 5 bases from V and 6 bases from J; junction bases left unmatched: 3. From germline, CDR1 is SGHTA and CDR2 FQGTGA. In DNA form, the CDR3 reads TGTGCCAGCAGCCCGGGGACTAGCGGGAGCAATGAGCAGTTCTTC. Encoded protein: CASSPGTSGSNEQFF.

The rearrangement joins TRBV4-3 to TRBJ2-7; TRBD2 matches 11 bases. The CDR3 length is 16 residues. The V segment lost 4 bases and the J segment 0 bases; nucleotides outside the gene matches: 5. The germline V gene has CDR1 LGHNA and CDR2 YSLEER. The CDR3 coding sequence is TGCGCCAGCAGCCGCAGACTAGCGGGAAGCTCCTACGAGCAGTACTTC. It yields the protein CASSRRLAGSSYEQYF.

This sequence joins TRBV5-6 and TRBJ2-7; no definite D call. The V gene's germline CDR1 is SGHDT and CDR2 YYEEEE. This CDR3 region has 16 residues. Trimming removed 1 base at V and 0 bases at J, with 14 bases between. Written as DNA, the CDR3 is TGTGCCAGCAGCTTGTGGGTCCAGGTATTCTCCTACGAGCAGTACTTC. This translates into CASSLWVQVFSYEQYF.

Concerning this clone: The junction departs from germline at one end; a sequencing error may be responsible. The rearrangement joins TRBV7-7 to TRBJ2-3; TRBD1 matches 9 bases. Germline CDR1 reads SSHAT; CDR2 reads FNYEAQ (reference sequence). The CDR3 extends over 15 amino acids. CDR3 loop: CASSTGTGFTDTQYF. The CDR3 DNA reads as TGTGCTAGCAGCACCGGGACAGGGTTTACAGATACGCAGTATTTT.

The rearrangement joins TRBV27 to TRBJ2-7; TRBD2 aligns across 7 bases. This CDR3 comprises 13 residues. Trimming cost V 7 bases and J 5 bases; bases outside gene matches: 8. In germline, CDR1 is MNHEY, CDR2 SMNVEV (reference sequence). The CDR3: CASIGGGPHEQYF. As DNA, the CDR3 is TGTGCCAGCATCGGGGGAGGGCCCCACGAGCAGTACTTC.

The count of this clone is one. The chain links TRBV6-5 to TRBJ2-2, with 7 bases aligning to TRBD2. J gave up 4 bases and V 0 bases, and 2 bases lay outside the gene matches. Per germline, CDR1 MNHEY and CDR2 SVGAGI. The CDR3 loop spans 15 amino acids. The CDR3 sequence: CASSYSRGFTGELFF. In nucleotides, the CDR3 is TGTGCCAGCAGTTACTCGCGGGGGTTCACCGGGGAGCTGTTTTTT.

The rearrangement links TRBV27 to TRBJ2-1; 9 bases are shared with TRBD1. Germline CDR1 is MNHEY and CDR2 is SMNVEV (reference sequence). The CDR3 has 15 residues. J lost 1 base, V lost 4 bases, and 2 bases had no gene match. The CDR3 loop reads CASSSQGASYNEQFF. As DNA, the CDR3 is TGTGCCAGCAGTTCACAGGGGGCTTCCTACAATGAGCAGTTCTTC.

The chain has TRBV19 and TRBJ1-1, with D perhaps matching TRBD1 (5 bases). The germline CDR1 and CDR2 sequences are LNHDA and SQIVND (reference sequence). V dropped 3 bases and J dropped 4 bases, with 12 bases sitting between them. The CDR3 consists of 14 residues. The CDR3 nucleotides read TGTGCCAGTAGTATCGGGGGGTCGGCCACTGAAGCTTTCTTT. Its protein product is CASSIGGSATEAFF.

This chain joins TRBV11-2 and TRBJ1-2; D may be TRBD1 (5 bases). Germline V gene lookup returns CDR1 SGHAT and CDR2 FQNNGV. This CDR3 region has 13 residues. V was trimmed by 5 bases and J by 8 bases, leaving 15 bases between them. The CDR3 region has the DNA TGTGCCAGCAGCCAGGGTCCTTCTATAGGCTACACCTTC. Amino acids: CASSQGPSIGYTF.

CDR3: CASGGDSPTGQPQHF. The DNA of the CDR3 is TGTGCCAGCGGAGGGGACAGCCCTACCGGTCAGCCCCAGCATTTT. This chain links TRBV19 with TRBJ1-5; 7 nucleotides agree with TRBD1. CDR1 LNHDA and CDR2 SQIVND come from the germline V gene (reference sequence). V gave up 9 bases and J gave up 6 bases; unmatched junction bases: 14. The CDR3 length is 15 residues.

The chain couples TRBV28 to TRBJ1-5, with D possibly matching TRBD1 (6 bases). The length of the CDR3 is 13 residues. V lost 6 bases and J 7 bases, leaving 13 bases between the germline ends. CDR1 is MDHEN, CDR2 SYDVKM, per germline. The CDR3 loop reads CASSQDSQQPQHF. As DNA, the CDR3 is TGTGCCAGCAGCCAGGACAGCCAACAGCCCCAGCATTTT.

This sequence joins TRBV7-3 and TRBJ2-1; 14 nucleotides agree with TRBD2. Germline values: CDR1 SGHTA, CDR2 FQGTGA. The CDR3 covers 16 residues. Unmatched junction bases numbered 6, after V lost 1 base and J lost 10 bases. This CDR3 reads CASSLNRLAGGVEQFF. DNA for the CDR3: TGTGCCAGCAGCTTAAACCGACTAGCGGGAGGGGTAGAGCAGTTCTTC.

A single count supports this clone. This chain connects TRBV5-1 to TRBJ1-5; D is undetermined. The CDR3 spans 15 residues. The V gene lost 0 bases and the J gene lost 7 bases, with 14 bases spanning the gap. CDR1 and CDR2 (germline): SGHRS, YFSETQ. Here the CDR3 reads CASSLDPGHSQPQHF. The DNA of the CDR3 is TGCGCCAGCAGCTTGGATCCAGGCCACAGCCAGCCCCAGCATTTT.

The chain recombines TRBV18 with TRBJ2-5; the match to TRBD2 covers 12 bases. CDR3 size: 18 residues. The ends lost 5 bases at V and 2 bases at J; junction bases unmatched: 12. Germline V gene sequence: CDR1 KGHSH, CDR2 LQKENI. CDR3 nucleotide sequence: TGTGCCAGCTCAAAAATTTCGGGACTAGCGGGCATACAAGAGACCCAGTACTTC. It encodes CASSKISGLAGIQETQYF.

This chain joins TRBV4-1 and TRBJ2-7; the match to TRBD2 covers 7 bases. The CDR3 extends over 15 amino acids. J was trimmed by 2 bases and V by 3 bases; bases with no gene match: 7. Germline V lookup: CDR1 MGHRA, CDR2 YSYEKL. The CDR3 reads CASSQVGRGAYEQYF. CDR3 DNA: TGCGCCAGCAGCCAGGTGGGGAGGGGTGCCTACGAGCAGTACTTC.

The rearrangement links TRBV19 to TRBJ1-5; 7 bases fit TRBD1. Germline trimming cut 6 bases from V and 2 bases from J; bases unmatched to any gene: 7. Germline V gene data show CDR1 as LNHDA and CDR2 as SQIVND (reference sequence). The CDR3 runs to 15 residues. The CDR3 region has the DNA TGTGCCAGTAGAACAGGGGAGTGGGGCAATCAGCCCCAGCATTTT. Amino acids: CASRTGEWGNQPQHF.

The V call is TRBV27, the J call TRBJ1-2; D uncertain. This CDR3 is built from 14 residues. With 6 bases removed from V and 4 bases from J, the gap between germline ends came to 15 bases. The germline V gene has CDR1 MNHEY and CDR2 SMNVEV (reference sequence). CDR3 sequence reads: CASSPGLHLYGYTF. The CDR3 nucleotides read TGTGCCAGCAGCCCCGGACTTCACCTCTATGGCTACACCTTC.

CDR3 coding DNA: TGTGCCATCAAAGGGGAAACCTACGAGCAGTACTTC. It specifies CAIKGETYEQYF. The chain links TRBV10-3 to TRBJ2-5; a weak D match, TRBD1 (5 bases). The tail of the sequence fits TRBJ2-7 better, so the J call may be wrong. The CDR3 loop spans 12 amino acids. Per the germline V gene, CDR1 is ENHRY and CDR2 is SYGVKD.

V and J are TRBV7-6 and TRBJ2-1; TRBD1 is a possible D gene (5 bases). CDR3 size: 13 residues. Germline values: CDR1 SGHVS, CDR2 FNYEAQ. The V gene lost 5 bases and the J gene lost 7 bases, with 12 bases spanning the gap. CDR3 sequence reads: CASSPRTQNEQFF. The CDR3 DNA follows: TGTGCCAGCAGCCCAAGGACACAAAATGAGCAGTTCTTC.

This clone was counted only a few times. The chain combines TRBV4-2 with TRBJ1-1; D perhaps matches TRBD1 (6 bases). The CDR3 has 14 amino acids. Germline V CDR1 and CDR2: LGHNA, YNFKEQ. The germline V and J ends were trimmed by 3 bases and 3 bases, with 11 bases remaining between them. CDR3: CASSQATGHTEAFF. The CDR3 DNA reads as TGTGCCAGCAGCCAGGCCACAGGGCACACTGAAGCTTTCTTT.